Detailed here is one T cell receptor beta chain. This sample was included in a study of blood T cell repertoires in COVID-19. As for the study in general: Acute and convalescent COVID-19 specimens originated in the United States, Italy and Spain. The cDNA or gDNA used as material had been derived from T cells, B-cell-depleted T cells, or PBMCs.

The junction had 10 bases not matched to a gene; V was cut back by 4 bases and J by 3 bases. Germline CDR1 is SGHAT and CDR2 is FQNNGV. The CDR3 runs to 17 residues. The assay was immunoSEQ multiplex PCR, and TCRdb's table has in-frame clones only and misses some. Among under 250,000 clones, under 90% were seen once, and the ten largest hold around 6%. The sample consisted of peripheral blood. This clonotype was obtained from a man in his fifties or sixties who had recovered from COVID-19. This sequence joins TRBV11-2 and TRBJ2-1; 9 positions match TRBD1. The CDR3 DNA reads TGTGCCAGCAGCTCTACCTCCGGGACAGGGATCTACAATGAGCAGTTCTTC. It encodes CASSSTSGTGIYNEQFF.